These 18 T cell receptor beta chains were sequenced from one sample in a study of CD8+CD57+ T cells in acquired aplastic anemia. TCR beta VDJ and CDR3 profiling used genomic DNA as template. Each CDR3 protein is one row after TCRdb ran MiXCR on the reads. The sample gives about 270,000 distinct CDR3 sequences, 55% to 60% of which show up once; less than 10% is in the top ten. The sample taken for sequencing was sorted CD4+, CD8+, or CD8+CD57+ T cells (not recorded which) from PBMCs. The origin of the receptors is a human donor with severe aplastic anemia or a healthy control (not recorded which).

The rearrangement uses TRBV2 and TRBJ2-5, with 8 bases lining up with TRBD1. The length of the CDR3 is 12 residues. Germline V gene lookup returns CDR1 SNHLY and CDR2 FYNNEI. With V trimmed by 5 bases and J by 5 bases, 1 base remained unmatched. CDR3 sequence: CASSRDRETQYF. The CDR3 nucleotides are TGTGCCAGCAGTCGGGACAGGGAGACCCAGTACTTC.

This clonotype was recorded at least ten times. This chain joins TRBV19 and TRBJ1-5, with D tentatively TRBD1 (6 bases). V was pared by 3 bases and J by 7 bases, with 10 bases between. The length of the CDR3 is 13 residues. Germline lookup yields CDR1 LNHDA and CDR2 SQIVND (reference sequence). CDR3 in amino acids: CASSIEGGQPQHF. CDR3 nucleotides: TGTGCCAGTAGTATTGAGGGGGGACAGCCCCAGCATTTT.

The chain employs TRBV2 and TRBJ2-2; D is unresolved. The CDR3 sequence is 14 residues long. V lost 1 base to trimming and J lost 5 bases, with 8 bases between them. Germline CDR1 is SNHLY and CDR2 is FYNNEI. CDR3 in DNA: TGTGCCAGCAGTGAAGGGCTTCTGACCGGGGAGCTGTTTTTT. Encoded protein: CASSEGLLTGELFF.

The chain combines TRBV5-1 with TRBJ2-7, with no clear D. The CDR3 spans 14 residues. Trimming cost V 1 base and J 2 bases, with 10 bases left between them. Per germline, CDR1 SGHRS and CDR2 YFSETQ. This CDR3 is CASSLQGSTYEQYF. The CDR3 DNA is TGCGCCAGCAGCTTGCAAGGCAGTACCTACGAGCAGTACTTC. The full variable domain, with the rest looked up from reference TRBV5-1 and TRBJ2-7, is KAGVTQTPRYLIKTRGQQVTLSCSPISGHRSVSWYQQTPGQGLQFLFEYFSETQRNKGNFPGRFSGRQFSNSRSEMNVSTLELGDSALYLCASSLQGSTYEQYFGPGTRLTVT.

This chain joins TRBV19 and TRBJ2-5, with 10 bases fitting TRBD2. Germline loops: CDR1 LNHDA, CDR2 SQIVND (reference sequence). V was pared by 9 bases and J by 4 bases, with 2 bases of the junction left unmatched. The CDR3 spans 12 residues. The CDR3 is CASASGRETQYF. CDR3 nucleotides: TGTGCCAGCGCTAGCGGGAGAGAGACCCAGTACTTC.

The chain has TRBV29-1 and TRBJ2-1; 7 bases line up with TRBD2. Germline-derived CDR1 and CDR2 are SQVTM and ANQGSEA. With 3 bases clipped from V and 6 bases from J, the junction kept 11 bases outside the gene matches. The CDR3 runs to 15 residues. CDR3 sequence (DNA): TGCAGCGTTGAGGGGGGGGACGAGATAGGCAATGAGCAGTTCTTC. Protein product: CSVEGGDEIGNEQFF.

J is TRBJ2-2 and V is TRBV7-3; D is uncertain. Deletions cut 4 bases from V and 0 bases from J, with 12 bases between. The germline gives CDR1 SGHTA, CDR2 FQGTGA. The length of the CDR3 is 16 residues. CDR3 sequence: CASSSMAGSNTGELFF. CDR3 bases: TGTGCCAGCAGCTCCATGGCAGGATCGAACACCGGGGAGCTGTTTTTT.

With regard to this clonotype: Since the CDR3 does not end with the conserved phenylalanine or tryptophan, this likely comes from a read error. The gene calls are TRBV9 and TRBJ1-3; D uncertain. With 1 base removed from V and 1 base from J, the gap between germline ends came to 3 bases. Germline V gene sequence: CDR1 SGDLS, CDR2 YYNGEE. The CDR3 totals 13 residues. Here the CDR3 reads CASSVSSGNTIYS. The CDR3, as DNA: TGTGCCAGCAGCGTAAGTTCTGGAAACACCATATATTCT.

The sample holds many counts of this clonotype. This chain links TRBV20-1 with TRBJ1-3, with a possible D match to TRBD1 (6 bases). The CDR3 has 15 amino acids. Per the germline V gene, CDR1 is DFQATT and CDR2 is SNEGSKA (reference sequence). The V and J ends lost 4 bases and 0 bases respectively, with 13 bases between them. CDR3: CSAKTGFGSGNTIYF. The CDR3 DNA is TGCAGTGCTAAGACAGGCTTCGGCTCTGGAAACACCATATATTTT.

The J gene is TRBJ1-2, the V gene TRBV20-1; D remains ambiguous. Germline CDR1 reads DFQATT; CDR2 reads SNEGSKA (reference sequence). The CDR3 is made up of 11 amino acids. The CDR3 bases are TGCAGCGTAGTCGGTTCTTATGGCTACACCTTC. It encodes CSVVGSYGYTF.

The genes are TRBV7-2 and TRBJ1-2, with TRBD1 identical over 7 bases. The CDR3 sequence is 13 residues long. V lost 3 bases to trimming and J lost 8 bases; unmatched junction nucleotides: 6. From germline, CDR1 is SGHTA and CDR2 FQGNSA. CDR3: CASSFDRVTGYTF. For the CDR3, the DNA is TGTGCCAGCAGCTTCGACAGGGTAACGGGCTACACCTTC.

V usage is TRBV7-9 and J usage is TRBJ2-7; weak D call: TRBD2 (5 bases). Trimming left V 4 bases short and J 0 bases short, with 10 bases between. The CDR3 runs to 14 residues. The V gene's germline CDR1 is SEHNR and CDR2 FQNEAQ (reference sequence). The CDR3 spells CASSSIRGSYEQYF. CDR3 sequence (DNA): TGTGCCAGCAGCTCCATCCGGGGCTCCTACGAGCAGTACTTC.

This clonotype has just a few counts. This chain joins TRBV24-1 and TRBJ2-7; D tentatively fits TRBD1 or TRBD2 (5 bases each). The CDR3 totals 15 residues. Trimming removed 4 bases from V and 3 bases from J, with 15 bases in between. Germline CDR1 is KGHDR and CDR2 is SFDVKD. The CDR3 DNA reads TGTGCCACCAGTGACTACCGGGACCACCTCTACGAGCAGTACTTC. Translation: CATSDYRDHLYEQYF.

The sample holds a few counts of this clonotype. This may come from a read error, since a much larger clone is one base off. The rearrangement uses TRBV6-5 and TRBJ1-4; 9 nucleotides align to TRBD1. Germline assignment: CDR1 MNHEY and CDR2 SVGAGI. CDR3 size: 14 residues. The CDR3 DNA is TGTGCCAGCAGCTCGGGACAGGGAAGTGAAGAACTGTTTTTT. Its translation: CASSSGQGSEELFF.

The rearrangement uses TRBV2 and TRBJ2-7; 9 nucleotides line up with TRBD1. The CDR3 length is 15 residues. J was trimmed by 5 bases and V by 1 base; bases with no gene match: 6. From germline, CDR1 is SNHLY and CDR2 FYNNEI. For the CDR3, the DNA is TGTGCCAGCAGTGAAGTTTGGGACAGGGACAACGAGCAGTACTTC. This codes for CASSEVWDRDNEQYF.

As regards this clonotype: A single base separates this from a much larger clone, so it may be a read error. The chain recombines TRBV5-6 with TRBJ2-7, with 7 bases aligning to TRBD1. CDR3 size: 14 residues. CDR1 SGHDT and CDR2 YYEEEE come from the germline V gene. The trim removed 2 bases at V and 2 bases at J, leaving 4 bases unmatched. The CDR3 DNA reads as TGTGCCAGCAGCTTCGACAGGGTACCCTACGAGCAGTACTTC. This translates into CASSFDRVPYEQYF. The complete variable domain, with remaining parts taken from reference TRBV5-6 and TRBJ2-7, reads DAGVTQSPTHLIKTRGQQVTLRCSPKSGHDTVSWYQQALGQGPQFIFQYYEEEERQRGNFPDRFSGHQFPNYSSELNVNALLLGDSALYLCASSFDRVPYEQYFGPGTRLTVT.

This clonotype was observed a handful of times. Being one base from a much bigger clone, this may be a read error. The rearrangement uses TRBV19 and TRBJ1-5; D gene unclear. Germline loops: CDR1 LNHDA, CDR2 SQIVND (reference sequence). The germline V and J ends were trimmed by 5 bases and 2 bases, with 4 bases remaining between them. The CDR3 loop spans 12 amino acids. The DNA of the CDR3 is TGTGCCAGTAGTCCACGCAATCAGCCCCAGCATTTT. Its translation: CASSPRNQPQHF.

The chain employs TRBV15 and TRBJ2-1; 15 bases align to TRBD2. Trimming cost V 5 bases and J 5 bases; bases outside gene matches: 4. Per germline, CDR1 LNHNV and CDR2 YYDKDF (reference sequence). This CDR3 region has 16 residues. In DNA, the CDR3 is TGTGCCACCAGCGGGGGACTAGCGGGGGGTCACAATGAGCAGTTCTTC. Translation gives CATSGGLAGGHNEQFF.